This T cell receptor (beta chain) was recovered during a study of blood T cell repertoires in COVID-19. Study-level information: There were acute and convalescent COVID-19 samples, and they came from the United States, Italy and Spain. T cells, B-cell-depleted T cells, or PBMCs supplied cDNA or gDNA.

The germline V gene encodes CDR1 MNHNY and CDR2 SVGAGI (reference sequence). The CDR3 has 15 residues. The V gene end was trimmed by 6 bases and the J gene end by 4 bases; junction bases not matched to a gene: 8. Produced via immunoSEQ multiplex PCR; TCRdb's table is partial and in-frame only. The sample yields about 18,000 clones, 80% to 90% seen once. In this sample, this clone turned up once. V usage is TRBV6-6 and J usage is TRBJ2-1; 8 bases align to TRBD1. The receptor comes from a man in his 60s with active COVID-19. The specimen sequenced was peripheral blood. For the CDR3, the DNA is TGTGCCAGCAGCCCCCCACAGGGGGAGTACAATGAGCAGTTCTTC. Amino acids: CASSPPQGEYNEQFF.